This passage covers 30 T cell receptor beta chains from one sample sequenced in a study of regulatory T cells in long-lasting Graves disease. Time point described: newly diagnosed GD, antithyroid drugs for less than 3 months. Construction of the TCR library relied on RNA isolated from PBMCs. CDR3-region Arm-PCR and iRepertoire HTBI primers produced the TCR beta libraries. TCRdb called the multiplex PCR reads again in MiXCR, with one record for every CDR3 protein. The table has 440,000 or so distinct CDR3 sequences, 15% seen once; the top ten hold 16%. These data also formed part of another study, on T cells in Graves' hyperthyroidism and ophthalmopathy.

The input for sequencing was peripheral blood mononuclear cells (PBMCs), taken at new diagnosis, from a patient treated with antithyroid drugs. The receptors stem from a woman in her 30s with Graves disease.

The gene calls are TRBV2 and TRBJ1-5; tentatively, D is TRBD1 (6 bases). The CDR3 runs 14 residues. CDR1 and CDR2 from the germline V gene are SNHLY and FYNNEI. V lost 6 bases and J lost 5, with 14 bases in between. CDR3 amino acids: CASRATGYYQPQHF. In nucleotides, the CDR3 is TGTGCCAGCAGGGCGACAGGTTATTATCAGCCCCAGCATTTT. Full variable domain (remainder filled in from reference TRBV2 and TRBJ1-5): EPEVTQTPSHQVTQMGQEVILRCVPISNHLYFYWYRQILGQKVEFLVSFYNNEISEKSEIFDDQFSVERPDGSNFTLKIRSTKLEDSAMYFCASRATGYYQPQHFGDGTRLSIL.

This clonotype has a count of ten or more. This chain joins TRBV30 and TRBJ1-2; D unclear. The CDR3 is 14 amino acids. Trimming cost V 0 bases and J 5 bases, with 13 bases left between them. Germline lookup yields CDR1 GTSNPN and CDR2 SVGIG (reference sequence). In DNA form, the CDR3 reads TGTGCCTGGAGTGTAAGCTATGATAGTTATGGCTACACCTTC. Protein sequence: CAWSVSYDSYGYTF. Using reference TRBV30 and TRBJ1-2 for the parts outside the CDR3, the full variable domain is SQTIHQWPATLVQPVGSPLSLECTVEGTSNPNLYWYRQAAGRGLQLLFYSVGIGQISSEVPQNLSASRPQDRQFILSSKKLLLSDSGFYLCAWSVSYDSYGYTFGSGTRLTVV.

The chain recombines TRBV7-3 with TRBJ2-5; 8 nucleotides line up with TRBD1. The CDR3 spans 14 residues. The junction had 2 bases not matched to a gene; V was cut back by 0 bases and J by 5 bases. Germline CDR1 reads SGHTA; CDR2 reads FQGTGA. DNA of the CDR3: TGTGCCAGCAGCTTAACTGGACAGGGCGAGACCCAGTACTTC. It encodes CASSLTGQGETQYF.

In its sample, this clonotype was seen many times. This chain joins TRBV20-1 and TRBJ2-7; D may be TRBD2 (5 bases). V dropped 4 bases and J dropped 1 base, with 14 bases sitting between them. The CDR3 loop spans 14 amino acids. Germline values: CDR1 DFQATT, CDR2 SNEGSKA (reference sequence). CDR3 DNA sequence: TGCAGTGCTAAGGGTATTAGCGTATCCTACGAGCAGTACTTC. Translated: CSAKGISVSYEQYF.

This clonotype was seen repeatedly, ten times or more. The chain links TRBV2 to TRBJ1-1; D is perhaps TRBD1 (6 bases). This CDR3 comprises 13 residues. From germline, CDR1 is SNHLY and CDR2 FYNNEI. V dropped 7 bases and J dropped 11 bases, with 20 bases sitting between them. The CDR3 spells CASTNRESQRAFF. CDR3 nucleotide sequence: TGTGCCAGCACCAACAGGGAAAGTCAGAGGGCTTTCTTT.

Only a few counts were recorded for this clonotype. The J gene is TRBJ2-2, the V gene TRBV24-1, with 8 nucleotides matching TRBD1. Germline V gene data show CDR1 as KGHDR and CDR2 as SFDVKD. V lost 2 bases, J lost 2 bases, and 3 bases stayed unmatched. The CDR3 is 16 residues long. CDR3 DNA: TGTGCCACCAGTGATTGGGGACAGGATAACACCGGGGAGCTGTTTTTT. This encodes CATSDWGQDNTGELFF.

This clonotype was counted a few times. The V gene is TRBV20-1, the J gene TRBJ2-1, with 13 bases that match TRBD2. Germline V gene lookup returns CDR1 DFQATT and CDR2 SNEGSKA (reference sequence). There are 20 residues in the CDR3. The junction had 21 bases not matched to a gene; V was cut back by 3 bases and J by 7 bases. DNA for the CDR3: TGCAGTGCTAGGTGGTCAGGGCCCCGGGGGGGACTAGCGGGAATAAATGAGCAGTTCTTC. Its translation is CSARWSGPRGGLAGINEQFF.

This clonotype was detected many times. The chain is built from TRBV7-9 and TRBJ1-1; tentatively, D is TRBD1 (5 bases). Germline lookup yields CDR1 SEHNR and CDR2 FQNEAQ (reference sequence). The CDR3 is made up of 15 amino acids. V was trimmed by 1 base and J by 1 base, leaving 10 bases between them. The CDR3 is CASSLEDRGNTEAFF. In DNA form, the CDR3 reads TGTGCCAGCAGCTTAGAAGACAGAGGGAACACTGAAGCTTTCTTT.

In its sample, this clonotype was seen a few times. The chain has TRBV14 and TRBJ1-2; no clear D. CDR1 is SGHDN, CDR2 FVKESK, per germline. The V gene lost 6 bases and the J gene lost 3 bases, with 14 bases spanning the gap. The CDR3 runs to 14 residues. DNA for the CDR3: TGTGCCAGCAGACCCACCGGGCTACACTATGGCTACACCTTC. Protein product: CASRPTGLHYGYTF.

This clonotype was counted only a few times. V usage is TRBV7-3 and J usage is TRBJ2-1; TRBD1 might be the D (6 bases). CDR3 size: 14 residues. Trimming cost V 3 bases and J 6 bases, with 12 bases left between them. CDR1 is SGHTA, CDR2 FQGTGA, per germline. This chain's CDR3 is CASSFQGLANEQFF. The CDR3 coding sequence is TGTGCCAGCAGCTTTCAGGGGTTGGCCAATGAGCAGTTCTTC.

The CDR3 sequence: CSASQGGERAEKLFF. The CDR3 bases are TGCAGTGCTAGTCAGGGGGGAGAGCGGGCTGAAAAACTGTTTTTT. The V call is TRBV20-1, the J call TRBJ1-4, with 7 bases identical to TRBD1. V lost 3 bases to trimming and J lost 7 bases; unmatched junction nucleotides: 11. The CDR3 extends over 15 amino acids. CDR1 DFQATT and CDR2 SNEGSKA come from the germline V gene (reference sequence).

The chain employs TRBV30 and TRBJ1-6, with 12 positions matching TRBD1. Germline CDR1 is GTSNPN and CDR2 is SVGIG (reference sequence). V lost 5 bases to trimming and J lost 9 bases; unmatched junction nucleotides: 5. The CDR3 spans 14 residues. The CDR3 DNA reads as TGTGCCTGGCACCCGGGACAGGGGGCTTCACCCCTCCACTTT. Protein product: CAWHPGQGASPLHF.

This clonotype was observed many times. The chain has TRBV28 and TRBJ2-1; TRBD2 matches at 7 bases. Trimming cost V 1 base and J 9 bases; bases outside gene matches: 3. Germline lookup yields CDR1 MDHEN and CDR2 SYDVKM. The CDR3 spans 13 residues. CDR3 sequence: CASSLLAGVEQFF. DNA of the CDR3: TGTGCCAGCAGTTTATTAGCGGGTGTTGAGCAGTTCTTC.

About this clonotype itself: One end of the junction fails to match germline, which may point to a read error. In nucleotides, the CDR3 is TGTGCCAGCAGCGCCGTGCATGAGGGAACAAATCAGCCCCAGCATTTT. It yields the protein CASSAVHEGTNQPQHF. The rearrangement uses TRBV5-1 and TRBJ1-5; D not certain. The CDR3 contains 16 residues. Germline loops: CDR1 SGHRS, CDR2 YFSETQ. The full variable domain, rest sourced from reference TRBV5-1 and TRBJ1-5, is KAGVTQTPRYLIKTRGQQVTLSCSPISGHRSVSWYQQTPGQGLQFLFEYFSETQRNKGNFPGRFSGRQFSNSRSEMNVSTLELGDSALYLCASSAVHEGTNQPQHFGDGTRLSIL.

This clonotype was detected only a few times. The J gene is TRBJ2-2, the V gene TRBV14; D may be TRBD1 or TRBD2 (6 bases each). Trimming removed 1 base at V and 3 bases at J, with 12 bases between. The CDR3 length is 16 residues. Germline CDR1 reads SGHDN; CDR2 reads FVKESK. The CDR3 spells CASSQVGGKDTGELFF. CDR3 bases: TGTGCCAGCAGCCAAGTGGGGGGCAAGGACACCGGGGAGCTGTTTTTT.

This clonotype was seen repeatedly, ten times or more. This chain links TRBV6-5 with TRBJ2-6, with D hard to call. Trimming pared 7 bases from V and 0 bases from J, leaving 4 bases between. Germline loops: CDR1 MNHEY, CDR2 SVGAGI. The CDR3 extends over 13 amino acids. CDR3 sequence reads: CASKYSGANVLTF. In DNA, the CDR3 is TGTGCCAGCAAATACTCTGGGGCCAACGTCCTGACTTTC.

The CDR3 loop is CATSDSTSGRLNEQYF. The CDR3 DNA is TGTGCCACCAGTGACTCTACTAGCGGGAGGCTCAACGAGCAGTACTTC. This chain connects TRBV24-1 to TRBJ2-7, with 12 bases matching TRBD2. CDR1 and CDR2 (germline): KGHDR, SFDVKD. V shed 4 bases and J 5 bases; nucleotides not matched to a gene: 8. The CDR3 covers 16 residues.

This clonotype occurred many times. The rearrangement uses TRBV6-2 or TRBV6-3 and TRBJ2-7; D is unclear. This CDR3 region has 11 residues. The germline gives CDR1 MNHEY, CDR2 SVGEGT. The germline V and J ends were trimmed by 9 bases and 0 bases, with 6 bases remaining between them. CDR3: CASGRSYEQYF. The CDR3 DNA follows: TGTGCCAGTGGGCGCTCCTACGAGCAGTACTTC.

At least ten counts were recorded for this clonotype. The CDR3 nucleotides read TGTGCCAGCAGCGCTAGTAACACCGGGGAGCTGTTTTTT. It specifies CASSASNTGELFF. This chain links TRBV7-2 with TRBJ2-2; D unclear. The CDR3 has 13 amino acids. Germline lookup yields CDR1 SGHTA and CDR2 FQGNSA. V was cut by 5 bases and J by 2 bases, with 6 bases left in between.

The genes are TRBV6-1 and TRBJ1-2; D is unclear. Germline loops: CDR1 MNHNS, CDR2 SASEGT. The CDR3 is 13 amino acids. The V end lost 5 bases, the J end lost 4 bases, and 11 bases lay between the germline ends. As DNA, the CDR3 is TGTGCCAGCAGTATAACAACGGCCTATGGCTACACCTTC. As protein: CASSITTAYGYTF.

The chain combines TRBV24-1 with TRBJ2-1; D possibly matches TRBD1 or TRBD2 (5 bases each). The germline CDR1 and CDR2 sequences are KGHDR and SFDVKD. The CDR3 length is 17 residues. V lost 4 bases, J lost 2 bases, and 17 bases lay in between. The CDR3 loop reads CATSEGSGGAPYNEQFF. In DNA, the CDR3 is TGTGCCACCAGTGAGGGCTCTGGGGGAGCCCCCTACAATGAGCAGTTCTTC.

The table lists this clonotype with many counts. The rearrangement joins TRBV10-3 to TRBJ2-5, with D hard to call. The CDR3 contains 11 residues. Trimming removed 10 bases at V and 4 bases at J, with 10 bases between. Germline V gene sequence: CDR1 ENHRY, CDR2 SYGVKD. CDR3 amino acids: CATRKSETQYF. In DNA form, the CDR3 reads TGTGCCACCCGGAAGTCAGAGACCCAGTACTTC.

This clonotype was detected many times. The V call is TRBV12-3 or TRBV12-4, the J call TRBJ1-1, with D maybe TRBD1 (6 bases). Trimming cost V 4 bases and J 2 bases, with 11 bases left between them. This CDR3 has 14 residues. As DNA, the CDR3 is TGTGCCAGCAGTTCTAGGGGGGGAAACACTGAAGCTTTCTTT. Amino acid sequence: CASSSRGGNTEAFF.

The rearrangement joins TRBV7-2 to TRBJ2-1; TRBD2 matches at 10 bases. The germline V gene has CDR1 SGHTA and CDR2 FQGNSA. Trimming at V came to 5 bases and at J to 5 bases, leaving 6 bases not matched to a gene. CDR3 length: 15 amino acids. The chain's CDR3 is CASSRGLADDNEQFF. The CDR3 nucleotides are TGTGCCAGCAGCCGAGGACTAGCGGATGACAATGAGCAGTTCTTC. The whole variable domain, filled in from reference TRBV7-2 and TRBJ2-1, reads GAGVSQSPSNKVTEKGKDVELRCDPISGHTALYWYRQSLGQGLEFLIYFQGNSAPDKSGLPSDRFSAERTGGSVSTLTIQRTQQEDSAVYLCASSRGLADDNEQFFGPGTRLTVL.

In nucleotides, the CDR3 is TGCAGTGCTACTAGCGGGAGTAGGCAAACCGGGGAGCTGTTTTTT. Translated: CSATSGSRQTGELFF. The rearrangement links TRBV20-1 to TRBJ2-2, with 10 bases fitting TRBD2. Trimming at V came to 4 bases and at J to 5 bases, leaving 7 bases not matched to a gene. CDR1 and CDR2 from the germline V gene are DFQATT and SNEGSKA (reference sequence). The CDR3 spans 15 residues.

This clonotype has ten or more counts. The J gene is TRBJ2-1, the V gene TRBV24-1, with TRBD2 matching over 12 bases. J lost 9 bases, V lost 7 bases, and 9 bases had no gene match. Germline V gene data show CDR1 as KGHDR and CDR2 as SFDVKD. The CDR3 is 15 residues long. CDR3 sequence (DNA): TGTGCCACCAGCCAGACTAGCGGGAGAGGAGGTGAGCAGTTCTTC. Translating it yields CATSQTSGRGGEQFF.

This clonotype was seen a handful of times. The genes are TRBV11-2 and TRBJ2-1, with D possibly TRBD2 on 6 matching bases. Looked up from germline, CDR1 is SGHAT and CDR2 is FQNNGV. Trimming shortened V by 5 bases and J by 10 bases, and 27 bases separated the two germline ends. The CDR3 totals 17 residues. The CDR3 DNA reads TGTGCCAGCAGCCCCGAAGGCCGGGACTCTAAGTGGTACGAGCAGTTCTTC. Translating gives CASSPEGRDSKWYEQFF.

This chain connects TRBV4-1 to TRBJ2-7; D might be TRBD1 (6 bases). Germline CDR1 is MGHRA and CDR2 is YSYEKL. Trimming took 1 base from V and 2 from J, leaving 24 bases between them. The CDR3 length is 19 residues. CDR3 in DNA: TGCGCCAGCAGCCAAGGCCCCTGGTCTCTAATCAGGGGAACCTACGAGCAGTACTTC. This translates into CASSQGPWSLIRGTYEQYF.

This clonotype occurred a few times. The chain uses TRBV24-1 and TRBJ1-2; 9 positions agree with TRBD1. The CDR3 length is 15 residues. The trim removed 4 bases at V and 4 bases at J, leaving 6 bases unmatched. Germline CDR1 reads KGHDR; CDR2 reads SFDVKD. This CDR3 reads CATSDYRGPIYGYTF. The DNA for the CDR3 is TGTGCCACCAGTGACTACAGGGGGCCGATCTATGGCTACACCTTC.

This clonotype was observed many times. The J gene is TRBJ1-5, the V gene TRBV7-8; D gene uncertain. V lost 1 base and J lost 3, with 13 bases in between. Germline loops: CDR1 SGHVS, CDR2 FQNEAQ. This CDR3 region has 16 residues. CDR3 region: CASSLGSGRFNQPQHF. The CDR3 DNA reads TGTGCCAGCAGCTTAGGCTCTGGGCGTTTCAATCAGCCCCAGCATTTT.